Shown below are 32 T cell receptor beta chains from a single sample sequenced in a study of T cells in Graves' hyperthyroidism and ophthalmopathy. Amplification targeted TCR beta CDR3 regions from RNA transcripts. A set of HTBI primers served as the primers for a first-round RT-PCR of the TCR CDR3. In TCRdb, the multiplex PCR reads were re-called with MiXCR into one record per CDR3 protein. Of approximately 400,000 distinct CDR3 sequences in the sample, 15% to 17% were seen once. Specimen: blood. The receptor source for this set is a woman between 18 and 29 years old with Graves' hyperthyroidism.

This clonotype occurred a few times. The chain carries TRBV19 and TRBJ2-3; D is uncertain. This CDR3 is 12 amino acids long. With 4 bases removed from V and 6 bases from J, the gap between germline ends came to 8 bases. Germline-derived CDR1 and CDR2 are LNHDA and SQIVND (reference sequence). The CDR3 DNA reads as TGTGCCAGTAGTACGAAAGCTGATACGCAGTATTTT. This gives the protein CASSTKADTQYF. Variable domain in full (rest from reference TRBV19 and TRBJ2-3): DGGITQSPKYLFRKEGQNVTLSCEQNLNHDAMYWYRQDPGQGLRLIYYSQIVNDFQKGDIAEGYSVSREKKESFPLTVTSAQKNPTAFYLCASSTKADTQYFGPGTRLTVL.

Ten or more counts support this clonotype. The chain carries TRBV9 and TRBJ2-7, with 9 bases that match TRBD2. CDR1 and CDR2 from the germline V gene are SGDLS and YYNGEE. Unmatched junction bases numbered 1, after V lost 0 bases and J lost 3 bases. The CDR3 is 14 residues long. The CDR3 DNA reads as TGTGCCAGCAGCGTAGGGACTAGCGTCTACGAGCAGTACTTC. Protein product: CASSVGTSVYEQYF.

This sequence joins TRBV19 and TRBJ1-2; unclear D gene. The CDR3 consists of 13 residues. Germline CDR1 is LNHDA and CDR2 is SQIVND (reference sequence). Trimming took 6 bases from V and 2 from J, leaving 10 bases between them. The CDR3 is CASRYGTNYGYTF. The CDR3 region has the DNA TGTGCCAGTAGATACGGTACGAACTATGGCTACACCTTC.

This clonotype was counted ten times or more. CDR3 bases: TGTGCCAGCAGCCCCTCCGGAGTCCCCAATTCTGAGCAGTTCTTC. Translated: CASSPSGVPNSEQFF. The chain joins TRBV6-1 to TRBJ2-1; D gene unclear. The CDR3 consists of 15 residues. Germline V CDR1 and CDR2: MNHNS, SASEGT. Trimming took off 6 bases at V and 9 bases at J, with 21 bases between the two ends.

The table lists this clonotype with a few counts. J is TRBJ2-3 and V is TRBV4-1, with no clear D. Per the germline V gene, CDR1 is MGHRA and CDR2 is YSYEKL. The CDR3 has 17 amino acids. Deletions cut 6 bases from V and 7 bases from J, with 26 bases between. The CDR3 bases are TGCGCCAGCAGGAAAGACCCCGGAACGGTTTTAGGATATACGCAGTATTTT. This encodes CASRKDPGTVLGYTQYF.

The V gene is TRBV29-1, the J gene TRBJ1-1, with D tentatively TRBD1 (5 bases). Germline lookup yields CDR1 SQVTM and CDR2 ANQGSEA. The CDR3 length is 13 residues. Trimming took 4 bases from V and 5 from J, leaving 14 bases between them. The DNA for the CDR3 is TGCAGCGTTGGGGTCCTGAAGGGGACTGAAGCTTTCTTT. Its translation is CSVGVLKGTEAFF. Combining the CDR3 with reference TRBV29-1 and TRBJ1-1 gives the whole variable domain SAVISQKPSRDICQRGTSLTIQCQVDSQVTMMFWYRQQPGQSLTLIATANQGSEATYESGFVIDKFPISRPNLTFSTLTVSNMSPEDSSIYLCSVGVLKGTEAFFGQGTRLTVV.

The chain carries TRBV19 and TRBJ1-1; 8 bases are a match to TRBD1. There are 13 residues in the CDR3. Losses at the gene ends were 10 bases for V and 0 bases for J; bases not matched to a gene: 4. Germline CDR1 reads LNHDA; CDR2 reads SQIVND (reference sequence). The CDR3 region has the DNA TGTGCCACCTGGACAGGGCTGAACACTGAAGCTTTCTTT. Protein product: CATWTGLNTEAFF.

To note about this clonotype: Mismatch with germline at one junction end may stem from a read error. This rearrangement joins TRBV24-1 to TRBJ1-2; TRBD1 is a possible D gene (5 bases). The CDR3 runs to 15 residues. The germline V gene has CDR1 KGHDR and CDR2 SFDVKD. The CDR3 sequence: CVTQSRGEDNYGYTF. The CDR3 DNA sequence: TGTGTCACCCAATCCCGGGGGGAAGATAACTATGGCTACACCTTC.

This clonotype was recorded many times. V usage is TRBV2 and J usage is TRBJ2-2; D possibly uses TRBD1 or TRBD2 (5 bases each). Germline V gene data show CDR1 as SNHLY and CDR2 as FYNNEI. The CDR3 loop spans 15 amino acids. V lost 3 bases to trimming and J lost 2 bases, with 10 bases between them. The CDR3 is CASSDGTPNTGELFF. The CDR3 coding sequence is TGTGCCAGCAGTGACGGGACCCCTAACACCGGGGAGCTGTTTTTT.

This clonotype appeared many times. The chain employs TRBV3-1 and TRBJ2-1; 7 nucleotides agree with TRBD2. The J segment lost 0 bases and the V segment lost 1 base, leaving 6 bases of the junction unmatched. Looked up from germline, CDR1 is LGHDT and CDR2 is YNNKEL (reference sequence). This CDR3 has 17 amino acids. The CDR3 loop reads CASSQVRLAASYNEQFF. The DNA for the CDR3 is TGTGCCAGCAGCCAAGTCCGCCTAGCGGCCTCCTACAATGAGCAGTTCTTC.

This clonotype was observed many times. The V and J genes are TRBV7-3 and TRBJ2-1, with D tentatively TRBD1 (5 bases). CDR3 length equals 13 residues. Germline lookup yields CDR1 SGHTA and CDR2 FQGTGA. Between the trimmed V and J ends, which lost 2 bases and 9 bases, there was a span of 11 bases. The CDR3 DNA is TGTGCCAGCAGCTTAGGGGTAGGGGTTGAGCAGTTCTTC. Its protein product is CASSLGVGVEQFF.

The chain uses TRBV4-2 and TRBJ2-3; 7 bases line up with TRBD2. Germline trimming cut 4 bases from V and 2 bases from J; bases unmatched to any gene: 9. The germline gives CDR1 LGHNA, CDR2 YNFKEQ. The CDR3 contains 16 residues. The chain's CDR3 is CASSRRAGETTDTQYF. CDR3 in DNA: TGTGCCAGCAGCCGCCGGGCGGGAGAGACCACAGATACGCAGTATTTT.

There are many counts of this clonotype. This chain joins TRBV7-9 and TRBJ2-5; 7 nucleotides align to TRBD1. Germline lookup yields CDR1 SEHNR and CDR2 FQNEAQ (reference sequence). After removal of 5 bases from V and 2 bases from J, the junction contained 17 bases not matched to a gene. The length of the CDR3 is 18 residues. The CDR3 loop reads CASSTTRPSSTGQETQYF. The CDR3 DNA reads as TGTGCCAGCAGCACAACCCGTCCATCATCGACAGGGCAAGAGACCCAGTACTTC.

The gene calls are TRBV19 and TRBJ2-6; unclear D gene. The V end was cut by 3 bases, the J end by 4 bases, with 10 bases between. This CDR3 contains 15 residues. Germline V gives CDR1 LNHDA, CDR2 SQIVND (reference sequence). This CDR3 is CASSINVNGANVLTF. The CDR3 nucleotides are TGTGCCAGTAGTATTAACGTGAACGGGGCCAACGTCCTGACTTTC.

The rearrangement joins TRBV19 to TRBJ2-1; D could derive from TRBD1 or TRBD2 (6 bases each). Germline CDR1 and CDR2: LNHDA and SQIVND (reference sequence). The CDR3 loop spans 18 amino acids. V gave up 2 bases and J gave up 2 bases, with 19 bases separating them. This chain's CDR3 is CASSIFLGGVRPYNEQFF. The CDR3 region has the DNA TGTGCCAGTAGTATATTTTTGGGGGGCGTTAGGCCCTACAATGAGCAGTTCTTC.

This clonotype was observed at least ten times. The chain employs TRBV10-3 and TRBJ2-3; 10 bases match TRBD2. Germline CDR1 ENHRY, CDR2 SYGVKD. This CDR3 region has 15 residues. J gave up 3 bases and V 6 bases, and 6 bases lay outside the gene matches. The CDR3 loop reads CAISELAGVTDTQYF. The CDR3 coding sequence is TGTGCCATCAGCGAGCTAGCGGGGGTAACAGATACGCAGTATTTT.

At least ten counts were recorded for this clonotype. CDR3 bases: TGTGCCAGCAGTGGGACAGAAATGGGCGAGCAGTACTTC. This encodes CASSGTEMGEQYF. V usage is TRBV2 and J usage is TRBJ2-7; a possible D gene is TRBD1 (6 bases). CDR3 size: 13 residues. V was cut by 4 bases and J by 6 bases, with 13 bases left in between. Germline V gene data show CDR1 as SNHLY and CDR2 as FYNNEI.

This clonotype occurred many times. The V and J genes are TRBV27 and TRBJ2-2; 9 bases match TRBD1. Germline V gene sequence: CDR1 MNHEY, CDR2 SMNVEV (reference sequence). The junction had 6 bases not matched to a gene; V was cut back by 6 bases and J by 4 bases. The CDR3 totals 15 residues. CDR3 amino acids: CASRQGAYGTGELFF. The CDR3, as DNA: TGTGCCAGCAGACAGGGGGCGTATGGCACCGGGGAGCTGTTTTTT.

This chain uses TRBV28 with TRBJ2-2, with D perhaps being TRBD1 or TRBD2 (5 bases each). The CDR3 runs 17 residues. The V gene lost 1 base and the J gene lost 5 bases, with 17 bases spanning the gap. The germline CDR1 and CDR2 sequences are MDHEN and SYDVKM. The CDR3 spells CASSLFSWGKRTGELFF. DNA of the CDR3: TGTGCCAGCAGTTTATTTTCCTGGGGGAAGAGGACCGGGGAGCTGTTTTTT.

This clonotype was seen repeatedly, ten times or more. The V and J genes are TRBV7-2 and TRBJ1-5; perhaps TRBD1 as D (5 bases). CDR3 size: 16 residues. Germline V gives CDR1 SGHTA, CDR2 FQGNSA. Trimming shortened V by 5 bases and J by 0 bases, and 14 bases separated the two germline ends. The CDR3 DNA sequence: TGTGCCAGCAGCCTCGGGACCGCTTATAGCAATCAGCCCCAGCATTTT. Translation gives CASSLGTAYSNQPQHF.

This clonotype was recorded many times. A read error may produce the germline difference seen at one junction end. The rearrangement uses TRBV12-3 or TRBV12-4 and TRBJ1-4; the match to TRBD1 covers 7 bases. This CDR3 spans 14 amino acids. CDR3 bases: TGTGCCAGCAGAAAAGACAGGGTCCTAGAAAAACTGTCTTTT. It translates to CASRKDRVLEKLSF.

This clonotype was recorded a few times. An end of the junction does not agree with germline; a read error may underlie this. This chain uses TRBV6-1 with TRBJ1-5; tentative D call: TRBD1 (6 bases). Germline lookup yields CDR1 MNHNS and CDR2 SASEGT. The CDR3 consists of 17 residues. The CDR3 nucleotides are TGTGCCAGCAGGTCCCTGCGGGGGGCTAATAGCGATCAGCCCCAGCATTTT. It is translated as CASRSLRGANSDQPQHF.

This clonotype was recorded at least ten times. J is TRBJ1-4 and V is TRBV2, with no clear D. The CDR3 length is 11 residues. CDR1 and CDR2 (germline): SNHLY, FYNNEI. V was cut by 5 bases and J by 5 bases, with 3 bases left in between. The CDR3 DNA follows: TGTGCCAGCAGTCAAAATGAAAAACTGTTTTTT. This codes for CASSQNEKLFF.

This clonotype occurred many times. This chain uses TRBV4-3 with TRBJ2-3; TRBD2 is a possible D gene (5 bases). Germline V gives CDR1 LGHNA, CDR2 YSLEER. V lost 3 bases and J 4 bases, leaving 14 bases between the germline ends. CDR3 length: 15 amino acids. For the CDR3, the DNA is TGCGCCAGCAGCCAGGATAGCGTCTTGGCAGATACGCAGTATTTT. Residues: CASSQDSVLADTQYF.

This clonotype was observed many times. The CDR3: CASSLDRATEAFF. DNA for the CDR3: TGTGCCAGCAGCTTGGATAGAGCCACTGAAGCTTTCTTT. J is TRBJ1-1 and V is TRBV7-2, with D unclear. CDR1 is SGHTA, CDR2 FQGNSA, per germline. V lost 3 bases, J lost 4 bases, and 9 bases lay in between. The CDR3 runs to 13 residues.

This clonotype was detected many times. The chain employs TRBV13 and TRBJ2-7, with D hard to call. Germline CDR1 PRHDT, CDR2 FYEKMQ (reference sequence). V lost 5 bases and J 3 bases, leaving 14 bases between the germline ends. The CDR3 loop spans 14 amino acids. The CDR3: CASSRTSHHYEQYF. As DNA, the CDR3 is TGTGCCAGCAGCAGAACGAGCCACCACTACGAGCAGTACTTC.

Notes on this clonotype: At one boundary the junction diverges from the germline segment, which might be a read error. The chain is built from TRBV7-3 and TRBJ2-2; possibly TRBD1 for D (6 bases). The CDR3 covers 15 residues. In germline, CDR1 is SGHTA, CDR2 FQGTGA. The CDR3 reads CASSQDNRVGGELFF. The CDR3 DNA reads TGCGCCAGCAGCCAAGATAACAGGGTGGGCGGGGAGCTGTTTTTT. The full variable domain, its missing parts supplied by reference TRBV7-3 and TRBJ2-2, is GAGVSQTPSNKVTEKGKYVELRCDPISGHTALYWYRQSLGQGPEFLIYFQGTGAADDSGLPNDRFFAVRPEGSVSTLKIQRTERGDSAVYLCASSQDNRVGGELFFGEGSRLTVL.

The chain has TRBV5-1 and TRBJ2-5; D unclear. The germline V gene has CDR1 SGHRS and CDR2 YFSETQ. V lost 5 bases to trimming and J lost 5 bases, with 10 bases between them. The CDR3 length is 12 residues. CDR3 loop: CASRSHLETQYF. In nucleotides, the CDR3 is TGCGCCAGCAGATCGCATCTGGAGACCCAGTACTTC.

CDR3 DNA sequence: TGTGCCAGCAGTCAAAGAGGACAGGGGGTACATCAGCCCCAGCATTTT. Encoded protein: CASSQRGQGVHQPQHF. The chain uses TRBV6-1 and TRBJ1-5; 10 nucleotides line up with TRBD1. The CDR3 totals 16 residues. Germline-derived CDR1 and CDR2 are MNHNS and SASEGT. J was trimmed by 5 bases and V by 5 bases; bases with no gene match: 9.

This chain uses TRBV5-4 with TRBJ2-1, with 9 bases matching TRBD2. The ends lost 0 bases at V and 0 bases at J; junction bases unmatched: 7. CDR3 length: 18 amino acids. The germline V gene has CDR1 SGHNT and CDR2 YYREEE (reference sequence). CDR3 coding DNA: TGTGCCAGCAGCTTGGGGGCGGGAGGGCCTAGCTCCTACAATGAGCAGTTCTTC. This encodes CASSLGAGGPSSYNEQFF. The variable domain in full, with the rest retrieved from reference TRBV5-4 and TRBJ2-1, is ETGVTQSPTHLIKTRGQQVTLRCSSQSGHNTVSWYQQALGQGPQFIFQYYREEENGRGNFPPRFSGLQFPNYSSELNVNALELDDSALYLCASSLGAGGPSSYNEQFFGPGTRLTVL.

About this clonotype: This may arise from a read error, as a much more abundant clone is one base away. CDR3 sequence reads: CASSLVNYRENYGYTF. Here the CDR3 DNA reads TGTGCTAGTAGTTTGGTAAACTACAGGGAAAACTATGGCTACACCTTC. The V and J genes are TRBV12-5 and TRBJ1-2; TRBD1 is a possible D gene (6 bases). Germline V gene data show CDR1 as LGHNT and CDR2 as FRNRAP. The CDR3 runs to 16 residues.

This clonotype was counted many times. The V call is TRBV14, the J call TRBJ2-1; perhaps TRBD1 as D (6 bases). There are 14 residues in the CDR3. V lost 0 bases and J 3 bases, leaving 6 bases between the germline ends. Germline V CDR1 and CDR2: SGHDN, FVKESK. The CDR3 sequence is CASSQEGGYNEQFF. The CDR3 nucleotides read TGTGCCAGCAGCCAAGAAGGGGGCTACAATGAGCAGTTCTTC.